The clone carrying this TCR beta chain was picked up a small number of times. Its antigen is undetermined. What was sequenced were expressed TCRB transcripts, since all of the isolated RNA had been reverse transcribed. Only in-frame clones appear in the TCRdb table, and some are missing; sequencing was by immunoSEQ multiplex PCR. This table holds about 740,000 clones, around 15% found once. These data originate in a study of beta chain features in type 1 diabetes. General study findings and limits: cDNA-based sequencing might over-represent cells highly expressing TCR. In all four CD4+ subsets, TCRB CDR3 length was significantly, moderately reduced in type 1 diabetes.

Germline V CDR1 and CDR2: SQVTM, ANQGSEA. V was clipped by 1 base and J by 0 bases, with 13 bases between them. The CDR3 length is 16 residues. Material for sequencing was naive CD4+ T cells from blood. The receptor's source is a man aged 18 to 29 with type 1 diabetes. The gene calls are TRBV29-1 and TRBJ2-1; D gene ambiguous. The CDR3 nucleotides are TGCAGCGTTGAAGTCCCTCGTGGCCGCTCCTACAATGAGCAGTTCTTC. This encodes CSVEVPRGRSYNEQFF.